This T cell receptor (beta chain) was obtained from a study of blood T cell repertoires in COVID-19. Turning to the study itself: Specimens from acute and convalescent COVID-19 originated in the United States, Italy and Spain.

Clones were sequenced by immunoSEQ multiplex PCR, and TCRdb holds only the in-frame ones, with some missing. Among over 200,000 clones listed, around 80% were seen once. From germline, CDR1 is SGHRS and CDR2 YFSETQ. The CDR3 spans 15 residues. Between the trimmed V and J ends, which lost 0 bases and 1 base, there was a span of 10 bases. V and J are TRBV5-1 and TRBJ1-1; D gene uncertain. The sequencing input was peripheral blood. This TCR was sampled from a woman aged 50 to 60 with acute or convalescent COVID-19. The CDR3, as DNA: TGCGCCAGCAGCTTGGTGACACCGGCGAACACTGAAGCTTTCTTT. This codes for CASSLVTPANTEAFF. Full variable domain (rest looked up from reference TRBV5-1 and TRBJ1-1): KAGVTQTPRYLIKTRGQQVTLSCSPISGHRSVSWYQQTPGQGLQFLFEYFSETQRNKGNFPGRFSGRQFSNSRSEMNVSTLELGDSALYLCASSLVTPANTEAFFGQGTRLTVV.